This T cell receptor (beta chain) originates from a study of control samples from healthy donors and cancer patients. The CDR3 has 14 residues. Trimming took off 1 base at V and 4 bases at J, with 9 bases between the two ends. Looked up from germline, CDR1 is SGHRS and CDR2 is YFSETQ. Libraries were prepared by immunoSEQ multiplex PCR; TCRdb keeps only in-frame clonotypes and omits some of them. The sample has tens of thousands of clones; 80% to 95% are singletons. This clone has a handful of counts. The TCR sequence derives from a man between 40 and 49 years old with colorectal cancer. This sequence joins TRBV5-1 and TRBJ1-5; no firm D call. The sequenced material came from PBMCs. The CDR3 sequence is CASSLYGENQPQHF. CDR3 coding DNA: TGCGCCAGCAGCTTGTACGGAGAAAATCAGCCCCAGCATTTT.